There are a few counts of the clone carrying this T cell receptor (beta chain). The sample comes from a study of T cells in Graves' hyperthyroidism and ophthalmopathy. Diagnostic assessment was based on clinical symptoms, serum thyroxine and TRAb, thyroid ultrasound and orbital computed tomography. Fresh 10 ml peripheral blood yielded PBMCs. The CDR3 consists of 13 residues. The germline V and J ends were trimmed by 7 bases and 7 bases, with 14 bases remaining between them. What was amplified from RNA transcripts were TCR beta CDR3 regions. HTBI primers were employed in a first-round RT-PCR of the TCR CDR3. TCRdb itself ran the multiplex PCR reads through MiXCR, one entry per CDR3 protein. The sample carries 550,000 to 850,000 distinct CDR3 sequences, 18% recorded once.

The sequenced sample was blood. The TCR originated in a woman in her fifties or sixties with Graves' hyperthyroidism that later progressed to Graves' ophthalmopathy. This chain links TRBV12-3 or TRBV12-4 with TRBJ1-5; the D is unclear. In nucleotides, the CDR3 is TGTGCCAGCAAAGGCGTCTTGGGCCAGCCCCAGCATTTT. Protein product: CASKGVLGQPQHF.